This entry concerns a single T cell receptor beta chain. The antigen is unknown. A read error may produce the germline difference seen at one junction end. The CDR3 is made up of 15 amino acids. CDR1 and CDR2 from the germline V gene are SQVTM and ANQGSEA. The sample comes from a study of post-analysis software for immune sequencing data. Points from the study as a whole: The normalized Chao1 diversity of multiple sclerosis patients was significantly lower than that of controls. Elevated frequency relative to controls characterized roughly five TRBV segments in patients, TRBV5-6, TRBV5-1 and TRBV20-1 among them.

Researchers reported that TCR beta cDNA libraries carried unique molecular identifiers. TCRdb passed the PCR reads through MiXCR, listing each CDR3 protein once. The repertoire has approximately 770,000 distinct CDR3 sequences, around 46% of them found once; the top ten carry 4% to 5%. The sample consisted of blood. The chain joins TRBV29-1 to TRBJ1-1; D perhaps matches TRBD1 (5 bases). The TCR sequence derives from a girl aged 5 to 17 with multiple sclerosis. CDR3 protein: CSVAYAARVNTEAFF. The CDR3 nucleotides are TGCAGCGTTGCATATGCGGCCAGGGTGAACACTGAGGCTTTCTTT.